The clone carrying this T cell receptor beta chain has only a few counts. The antigen is undetermined. This sample was included in a study of T-cell memory formation after mild COVID-19. Points from the study as a whole: Clones contracting over day 15 to 85 were CD4/CD8 balanced, with later expanders leaning CD4+. Mainly CM and EM harbored the contracting CD4+ clones; mainly EMRA harbored the CD8+ ones. Within pre-infection memory, some responding clones were found, suggesting cross-reactive memory joined.

Constant-segment-primed 5'RACE gave TCR alpha and TCR beta cDNA libraries with sample barcodes and UMIs. TCRdb processed the 5' RACE reads anew with MiXCR; each CDR3 protein has one entry. Of 450,000 or so distinct CDR3 sequences detected, 25% appear once; the ten largest clones hold approximately 12%. V shed 4 bases and J 5 bases; nucleotides not matched to a gene: 8. This CDR3 comprises 16 residues. CDR1 and CDR2 (germline): SGHTA, FQGNSA. This clonotype was sampled from an adult woman who had mild COVID-19 (a few samples of this study predate the infection). Cell type and time point are not known. The sequencing input was PBMCs or a T cell subset sorted from them (not recorded which). The chain recombines TRBV7-2 with TRBJ2-5, with 12 bases lining up with TRBD2. The CDR3 coding sequence is TGTGCCAGCAGCTCAGGGACTAGCGGGCCTTGGGAGACCCAGTACTTC. Translated: CASSSGTSGPWETQYF.